Following are 4 T cell receptor beta chains from one sample sequenced in a study of blood T cell repertoires in COVID-19. Libraries were prepared by immunoSEQ multiplex PCR; TCRdb keeps only in-frame clonotypes and omits some of them. The sample includes roughly 160,000 clones, around 84% of them seen just once. The specimen sequenced was peripheral blood. These receptor sequences come from a man aged 50 or older with active or convalescent COVID-19.

The chain recombines TRBV5-4 with TRBJ2-1; 8 positions match TRBD1. The CDR3 length is 16 residues. V was clipped by 0 bases and J by 6 bases; unmatched bases: 8. Germline lookup yields CDR1 SGHNT and CDR2 YYREEE (reference sequence). The chain's CDR3 is CASSLGGTGGLNEQFF. The DNA of the CDR3 is TGTGCCAGCAGCTTGGGGGGCACAGGGGGACTCAATGAGCAGTTCTTC.

V and J are TRBV15 and TRBJ2-1; 7 bases map to TRBD2. Looked up from germline, CDR1 is LNHNV and CDR2 is YYDKDF (reference sequence). The CDR3 is 15 amino acids. V gave up 1 base and J gave up 3 bases; unmatched junction bases: 3. CDR3 in DNA: TGTGCCACCAGCAGAGGTTCTAGCGGCTACAATGAGCAGTTCTTC. Its translation: CATSRGSSGYNEQFF.

This CDR3 is CASSPTGNQPQHF. CDR3 nucleotides: TGTGCCAGCAGCCCTACAGGAAATCAGCCCCAGCATTTT. The gene calls are TRBV5-5 and TRBJ1-5, with TRBD1 as a possible D gene (5 bases). Germline CDR1 is SGHKS and CDR2 is YYEKEE (reference sequence). V lost 4 bases to trimming and J lost 4 bases, with 9 bases between them. The CDR3 is 13 amino acids. Supplemented by reference TRBV5-5 and TRBJ1-5, the full variable domain reads DAGVTQSPTHLIKTRGQQVTLRCSPISGHKSVSWYQQVLGQGPQFIFQYYEKEERGRGNFPDRFSARQFPNYSSELNVNALLLGDSALYLCASSPTGNQPQHFGDGTRLSIL.

The rearrangement joins TRBV6-5 to TRBJ1-4; TRBD1 is a possible D gene (5 bases). Germline assignment: CDR1 MNHEY and CDR2 SVGAGI. This CDR3 has 15 amino acids. The germline V and J ends were trimmed by 11 bases and 0 bases, with 16 bases remaining between them. DNA for the CDR3: TGTGCCTTAGGAGCGCAGGGCCCAACTAATGAAAAACTGTTTTTT. Translating it yields CALGAQGPTNEKLFF.